These 27 T cell receptor beta chains were sequenced from one sample in a study of a mutant IDH1 vaccine in newly diagnosed glioma. The antigens of these receptors remain unknown. Time point noted: week 35, safety follow-up. In the vaccine, a single dose held 300 ug of the mutant IDH1 20-mer peptide, along with topical imiquimod. Sequencing was performed with immunoSEQ multiplex PCR; in TCRdb, only in-frame clones are kept and a portion is missing. The sample yields some 60,000 clones, approximately 87% seen once. This material consisted of PBMCs, taken from a glioma patient whose treatment included an IDH1 peptide vaccine. Source of these receptors: a man aged 35 to 55 with glioma.

This chain uses TRBV29-1 with TRBJ2-5; D is unclear. Germline CDR1 SQVTM, CDR2 ANQGSEA. Trimming cost V 7 bases and J 2 bases, with 5 bases left between them. The CDR3 loop spans 10 amino acids. This CDR3 is CSAAQETQYF. CDR3 DNA sequence: TGCAGCGCAGCACAAGAGACCCAGTACTTC.

The V gene is TRBV18, the J gene TRBJ1-1, with TRBD1 identical over 9 bases. J was trimmed by 2 bases and V by 2 bases; bases with no gene match: 6. Germline values: CDR1 KGHSH, CDR2 LQKENI. The CDR3 totals 16 residues. In DNA form, the CDR3 reads TGTGCCAGCTCACCATTTTCGGACAGGGGAAACACTGAAGCTTTCTTT. Translated: CASSPFSDRGNTEAFF.

Written as DNA, the CDR3 is TGTGCCAGCAGCTTAGCTTGGGGTGGTACTGAAGCTTTCTTT. Protein sequence: CASSLAWGGTEAFF. The genes are TRBV11-2 and TRBJ1-1; D not resolved. The CDR3 is made up of 14 amino acids. V lost 1 base to trimming and J lost 5 bases, with 11 bases between them. Germline values: CDR1 SGHAT, CDR2 FQNNGV.

The sample holds one count of this clone. This chain joins TRBV18 and TRBJ2-3, with TRBD2 identical over 8 bases. The CDR3 totals 15 residues. J was trimmed by 5 bases and V by 2 bases; bases with no gene match: 6. The germline V gene encodes CDR1 KGHSH and CDR2 LQKENI. CDR3 coding DNA: TGTGCCAGCTCACCAGGTAGCGGGACCGGAGATACGCAGTATTTT. Translated: CASSPGSGTGDTQYF. Based on the CDR3 plus reference TRBV18 and TRBJ2-3, the full variable domain is NAGVMQNPRHLVRRRGQEARLRCSPMKGHSHVYWYRQLPEEGLKFMVYLQKENIIDESGMPKERFSAEFPKEGPSILRIQQVVRGDSAAYFCASSPGSGTGDTQYFGPGTRLTVL.

The chain joins TRBV15 to TRBJ2-3; no definite D call. Trimming took off 1 base at V and 5 bases at J, with 13 bases between the two ends. Per germline, CDR1 LNHNV and CDR2 YYDKDF (reference sequence). The CDR3 is 15 residues long. The CDR3 DNA is TGTGCCACCAGCAGAGTTTTCCTTGGGGAAGATACGCAGTATTTT. Its protein is CATSRVFLGEDTQYF.

This sequence joins TRBV5-4 and TRBJ1-4, with D unresolved. The germline V gene encodes CDR1 SGHNT and CDR2 YYREEE (reference sequence). The CDR3 loop spans 13 amino acids. Trimming stripped 0 bases from V and 10 bases from J, with 10 bases between. The CDR3 loop is CASSLVASGKLFF. The CDR3 nucleotides are TGTGCCAGCAGCTTGGTAGCTAGCGGAAAACTGTTTTTT. Full variable domain (rest looked up from reference TRBV5-4 and TRBJ1-4): ETGVTQSPTHLIKTRGQQVTLRCSSQSGHNTVSWYQQALGQGPQFIFQYYREEENGRGNFPPRFSGLQFPNYSSELNVNALELDDSALYLCASSLVASGKLFFGSGTQLSVL.

This chain connects TRBV1 to TRBJ2-6. TRBV1 is a recognized pseudogene. The length of the CDR3 is 16 residues. CDR3 coding DNA: TGCACCAGCAGCCAAGATAAGGGCTCTGGGGCCAACGTCCTGACTTTC. Its translation: CTSSQDKGSGANVLTF.

The chain couples TRBV19 to TRBJ1-1; possible D gene TRBD1, 6 bases. Germline lookup yields CDR1 LNHDA and CDR2 SQIVND (reference sequence). V lost 9 bases and J lost 0, with 17 bases in between. The CDR3 sequence is 15 residues long. This chain's CDR3 is CASLLQGLVNTEAFF. DNA of the CDR3: TGTGCCAGCCTTCTACAGGGTCTTGTGAACACTGAAGCTTTCTTT.

In this sample, this clone turned up once. The chain combines TRBV2 with TRBJ2-7, with a weak D call TRBD1 (6 bases). Trimming left V 8 bases short and J 2 bases short, with 13 bases between. This CDR3 is 13 amino acids long. Germline V lookup: CDR1 SNHLY, CDR2 FYNNEI. The CDR3 coding sequence is TGTGCCAGCGGGGGCCTACTGACCTACGAGCAGTACTTC. As protein: CASGGLLTYEQYF. The entire variable domain, with the rest obtained from reference TRBV2 and TRBJ2-7, is as follows: EPEVTQTPSHQVTQMGQEVILRCVPISNHLYFYWYRQILGQKVEFLVSFYNNEISEKSEIFDDQFSVERPDGSNFTLKIRSTKLEDSAMYFCASGGLLTYEQYFGPGTRLTVT.

CDR3 in amino acids: CASSLLGDYEQYF. The CDR3, as DNA: TGTGCCAGCAGCTTACTTGGAGACTACGAGCAGTACTTC. The rearrangement joins TRBV7-2 to TRBJ2-7, with unresolved D. The CDR3 consists of 13 residues. From germline, CDR1 is SGHTA and CDR2 FQGNSA. Deletions cut 2 bases from V and 3 bases from J, with 8 bases between.

This chain links TRBV5-1 with TRBJ2-1; 8 nucleotides line up with TRBD2. The CDR3 spans 16 residues. Germline V lookup: CDR1 SGHRS, CDR2 YFSETQ. Trimming removed 3 bases from V and 8 bases from J; junction bases left unmatched: 13. CDR3 in amino acids: CASSSDGTSFLYEQFF. In nucleotides, the CDR3 is TGCGCCAGCAGCTCTGACGGGACTAGTTTTTTGTATGAGCAGTTCTTC.

This clone was seen just once. CDR3 DNA: TGTGCCAGCAGCTTAGGGGCAGGGATAACTAATGAAAAACTGTTTTTT. Protein product: CASSLGAGITNEKLFF. This chain connects TRBV7-9 to TRBJ1-4, with D perhaps matching TRBD1 (5 bases). Per the germline V gene, CDR1 is SEHNR and CDR2 is FQNEAQ (reference sequence). The CDR3 runs 16 residues. V was clipped by 1 base and J by 1 base, with 10 bases between them.

The chain joins TRBV5-1 to TRBJ2-4, with 10 bases fitting TRBD2. The germline V gene has CDR1 SGHRS and CDR2 YFSETQ. This CDR3 contains 14 residues. V dropped 3 bases and J dropped 6; count of bases not matched to a gene: 3. The CDR3: CASSSSGRANIQYF. CDR3 bases: TGCGCCAGCAGCTCAAGCGGGAGGGCAAACATTCAGTACTTC.

The rearrangement uses TRBV18 and TRBJ1-3; D ambiguous. Trimming removed 3 bases at V and 3 bases at J, with 9 bases between. This CDR3 has 14 amino acids. The V gene's germline CDR1 is KGHSH and CDR2 LQKENI. The CDR3 reads CASSPSTDGNTIYF. CDR3 nucleotide sequence: TGTGCCAGCTCACCGTCTACGGATGGAAACACCATATATTTT.

The J gene is TRBJ2-3, the V gene TRBV21-1. TRBV21-1 is noted as a pseudogene. This CDR3 has 12 amino acids. CDR3 coding DNA: TGTGCCAGCAGCACCCACGGGACCGGGGCGTATTTT. Protein product: CASSTHGTGAYF.

This clone was counted a few times. V gene TRBV27 combines with J gene TRBJ2-2; the D is unclear. The CDR3 has 13 amino acids. CDR1 and CDR2 from the germline V gene are MNHEY and SMNVEV (reference sequence). V was trimmed by 0 bases and J by 6 bases, leaving 5 bases between them. The CDR3 nucleotides read TGTGCCAGCAGTTTATCGAGGCCCGGGGAGCTGTTTTTT. Its translation: CASSLSRPGELFF.

The rearrangement uses TRBV7-9 and TRBJ1-5; 8 bases map to TRBD1. After removal of 1 base from V and 7 bases from J, the junction contained 3 bases not matched to a gene. This CDR3 region has 14 residues. Per germline, CDR1 SEHNR and CDR2 FQNEAQ (reference sequence). The CDR3 is CASSLGTGWQPQHF. CDR3 in DNA: TGTGCCAGCAGCTTAGGGACAGGGTGGCAGCCCCAGCATTTT. The full variable domain, its missing parts supplied by reference TRBV7-9 and TRBJ1-5, is DTGVSQNPRHKITKRGQNVTFRCDPISEHNRLYWYRQTLGQGPEFLTYFQNEAQLEKSRLLSDRFSAERPKGSFSTLEIQRTEQGDSAMYLCASSLGTGWQPQHFGDGTRLSIL.

This chain joins TRBV19 and TRBJ2-6, with D uncertain. V dropped 2 bases and J dropped 0 bases, with 14 bases sitting between them. The germline CDR1 and CDR2 sequences are LNHDA and SQIVND (reference sequence). CDR3 length equals 18 residues. In DNA form, the CDR3 reads TGTGCCAGTAGTATACCGTACTCTTCCAGCTCTGGGGCCAACGTCCTGACTTTC. Translated, it gives CASSIPYSSSSGANVLTF.

The V gene is TRBV29-1, the J gene TRBJ2-5; 8 nucleotides align to TRBD1. CDR1 and CDR2 (germline): SQVTM, ANQGSEA. The CDR3 has 13 residues. V was pared by 3 bases and J by 1 base, with 1 base of the junction left unmatched. The CDR3 sequence: CSVEGQAQETQYF. In nucleotides, the CDR3 is TGCAGCGTTGAGGGACAGGCCCAAGAGACCCAGTACTTC.

The genes are TRBV27 and TRBJ1-1; D remains unclear. The germline V gene has CDR1 MNHEY and CDR2 SMNVEV (reference sequence). This CDR3 has 15 residues. Between the trimmed V and J ends, which lost 0 bases and 6 bases, there was a span of 14 bases. Here the CDR3 reads CASSLSQSRTAEAFF. DNA for the CDR3: TGTGCCAGCAGTTTATCGCAGTCTCGCACGGCTGAAGCTTTCTTT.

The CDR3 DNA reads TGTGCCAGTAAGGAAGGGTCTGACTATGGCTACACCTTC. Protein product: CASKEGSDYGYTF. The V gene is TRBV19, the J gene TRBJ1-2; D call uncertain. Germline CDR1 and CDR2: LNHDA and SQIVND (reference sequence). Trimming left V 7 bases short and J 3 bases short, with 12 bases between. The CDR3 has 13 residues.

The count of this clone is one. The rearrangement joins TRBV5-1 to TRBJ2-7; D possibly corresponds to TRBD2 (5 bases). The germline V gene encodes CDR1 SGHRS and CDR2 YFSETQ. The CDR3 extends over 14 amino acids. V was pared by 2 bases and J by 5 bases, with 14 bases between. The chain's CDR3 is CASSFRTSGDEQYF. The CDR3 DNA reads TGCGCCAGCAGCTTCCGGACCTCCGGGGACGAGCAGTACTTC.

The chain joins TRBV14 to TRBJ2-2; D possibly corresponds to TRBD2 (6 bases). Germline CDR1 and CDR2: SGHDN and FVKESK. This CDR3 region has 17 residues. The ends were cut back, 4 bases at V and 4 bases at J, with 19 bases in the middle. The DNA of the CDR3 is TGTGCCAGCAGCCTCAACCTACTAGCCTCGAGCACCGGGGAGCTGTTTTTT. It translates to CASSLNLLASSTGELFF.

This clone was recorded only once. The chain joins TRBV7-2 to TRBJ2-7; the match to TRBD2 covers 11 bases. V dropped 5 bases and J dropped 10; count of bases not matched to a gene: 13. The germline gives CDR1 SGHTA, CDR2 FQGNSA. The CDR3 has 15 amino acids. CDR3 nucleotides: TGTGCCAGCAGCCCGCGACTAGCGGGATCACCTAGACAGTACTTC. Translating it yields CASSPRLAGSPRQYF.

This clone appeared once. The V and J genes are TRBV19 and TRBJ2-2, with 11 bases matching TRBD2. The CDR3 is made up of 16 amino acids. The ends lost 7 bases at V and 4 bases at J; junction bases unmatched: 8. Germline values: CDR1 LNHDA, CDR2 SQIVND (reference sequence). The CDR3 region has the DNA TGTGCCAGTACAAGGACTAGCGGGTCAGGCACCGGGGAGCTGTTTTTT. This codes for CASTRTSGSGTGELFF. The complete variable domain, with remaining parts taken from reference TRBV19 and TRBJ2-2, reads DGGITQSPKYLFRKEGQNVTLSCEQNLNHDAMYWYRQDPGQGLRLIYYSQIVNDFQKGDIAEGYSVSREKKESFPLTVTSAQKNPTAFYLCASTRTSGSGTGELFFGEGSRLTVL.

This clone was seen just once. The chain carries TRBV5-5 and TRBJ2-5; D may be TRBD2 (5 bases). Germline CDR1 reads SGHKS; CDR2 reads YYEKEE (reference sequence). The length of the CDR3 is 16 residues. V was clipped by 5 bases and J by 1 base, with 18 bases between them. CDR3 sequence (DNA): TGTGCCAGCAGGAGGGCGGACGGTGGATCCCAAGAGACCCAGTACTTC. Amino acid sequence: CASRRADGGSQETQYF.

V gene TRBV11-2 combines with J gene TRBJ2-3, with D possibly TRBD2 on 6 matching bases. Germline V gene sequence: CDR1 SGHAT, CDR2 FQNNGV. This CDR3 is 13 amino acids long. Between the trimmed V and J ends, which lost 3 bases and 3 bases, there was a span of 7 bases. CDR3 bases: TGTGCCAGCAGCTTCCGGGAGACAGATACGCAGTATTTT. It codes for CASSFRETDTQYF.